A selection of T cell receptor beta chains follows, all from one sample in a study of CD8 T cells in ankylosing spondylitis. TCRdb processed the 5' RACE reads anew with MiXCR; each CDR3 protein has one entry. Of some 150,000 distinct CDR3 sequences listed, approximately 10% were seen once; the top ten hold 3.5% to 5%. Sequencing was performed on blood, either unsorted or a sorted T cell fraction (not recorded which). The receptor set was obtained from a female donor with ankylosing spondylitis or in good health (not recorded which). Each CDR3 is given with its conserved first and last residue. The order of the fields is clone size, J gene, D gene, V gene, CDR3 DNA, CDR3 protein. A D gene is named only where the DNA matches it firmly. Rows may omit the clone size; those that give it use once, few, many or a size class.

size: many
J: TRBJ2-1
D: -
V: TRBV5-1
DNA: TGCGCCAGCAGCTTGGTAGAGATTTTGGACAATGAGCAGTTCTTC
CDR3: CASSLVEILDNEQFF

size: many
J: TRBJ2-7
D: -
V: TRBV30
DNA: TGTGCCTGGGGGGCCTCCTACGAGCAGTACTTC
CDR3: CAWGASYEQYF

size: many
J: TRBJ1-5
D: TRBD1
V: TRBV7-9
DNA: TGTGCCAGCAGCTTAACAGGGGCCGTGGCAGGGCCCCAGCATTTT
CDR3: CASSLTGAVAGPQHF

size: many
J: TRBJ2-5
D: TRBD1
V: TRBV4-1
DNA: TGCGCCAGCAGCCCCCGACAGGGGGCAGAGACCCAGTACTTC
CDR3: CASSPRQGAETQYF

size: many
J: TRBJ2-2
D: -
V: TRBV5-1
DNA: TGCGCCAGCAGCTTGGGACCTCAACCCGGGGAGCTGTTTTTT
CDR3: CASSLGPQPGELFF

size: few
J: TRBJ2-2
D: -
V: TRBV6-2/TRBV6-3
DNA: TGTGCCAGCAGTTACACGGAGGTAACCGGGGAGCTGTTTTTT
CDR3: CASSYTEVTGELFF

size: many
J: TRBJ2-1
D: -
V: TRBV2
DNA: TGTGCCAGCACAACTTTCCAGGAGCAGTTCTTC
CDR3: CASTTFQEQFF

size: many
J: TRBJ1-5
D: TRBD1
V: TRBV12-3/TRBV12-4
DNA: TGTGCCAGCAGTTTTCGGGGACAGGGTCGGAATCAGCCCCAGCATTTT
CDR3: CASSFRGQGRNQPQHF

size: few
J: TRBJ2-7
D: -
V: TRBV5-1
DNA: TGCGCCAGCAGCCCCCCCGGGACTCAGACCTCAGGGCAGTACTTC
CDR3: CASSPPGTQTSGQYF

size: many
J: TRBJ2-2
D: TRBD2
V: TRBV4-2
DNA: TGTGCCAGCAGCCAAGGGGGCAGCGGGGAGGTCGGGGAGCTGTTTTTT
CDR3: CASSQGGSGEVGELFF

size: many
J: TRBJ1-6
D: -
V: TRBV5-1
DNA: TGCGCCAGCAGCTTATTCGACTCTCGGCCTCCCCTCCACTTT
CDR3: CASSLFDSRPPLHF

size: many
J: TRBJ1-1
D: -
V: TRBV28
DNA: TGTGCCAGCAGTCTGACAGCCGGCTTGAACACTGAAGCTTTCTTT
CDR3: CASSLTAGLNTEAFF

size: few
J: TRBJ1-5
D: -
V: TRBV20-1
DNA: TGCAGTGGGCTCAAGGGGACATCGGGGCCCCAGCATTTT
CDR3: CSGLKGTSGPQHF

size: many
J: TRBJ2-7
D: -
V: TRBV27
DNA: TGTGCCAGCAGCTCATATTTAGGGGACGAGCAGTACTTC
CDR3: CASSSYLGDEQYF

size: many
J: TRBJ2-1
D: -
V: TRBV7-2
DNA: TGTGCCAGCAGCTTAGCTTTGAGGGGAGCCTACAATGAGCAGTTCTTC
CDR3: CASSLALRGAYNEQFF

size: -
J: TRBJ2-6
D: TRBD1
V: TRBV5-1
DNA: TGCGCCAGCAGCTGGACCGGGACAGGGACTGGGGCCAACGTCCTGACTTTC
CDR3: CASSWTGTGTGANVLTF

size: many
J: TRBJ2-1
D: TRBD2
V: TRBV7-2
DNA: TGTGCCAGCAGCCCAAGCGGGAGCTCCTACAATGAGCAGTTCTTC
CDR3: CASSPSGSSYNEQFF

size: few
J: TRBJ2-5
D: TRBD2
V: TRBV25-1
DNA: TGTGCCAGCACGGGACTAGGGGAAGAGACCCAGTACTTC
CDR3: CASTGLGEETQYF

size: many
J: TRBJ2-7
D: -
V: TRBV6-1
DNA: TGTGCCAGCAGCCCACAGAGACAGGTGCCCTACGAGCAGTACTTC
CDR3: CASSPQRQVPYEQYF

size: many
J: TRBJ1-2
D: -
V: TRBV5-4
DNA: TGTGCCAGCAGCTTGGATTTAAACTCGGGACGGAGCGCTTTAGTCTATGGCTACACCTTC
CDR3: CASSLDLNSGRSALVYGYTF

size: many
J: TRBJ1-5
D: -
V: TRBV5-1
DNA: TGCGCCAGCAGCGTCGGGACGGGTGCTCAGCCCCAGCATTTT
CDR3: CASSVGTGAQPQHF

size: many
J: TRBJ2-5
D: TRBD2
V: TRBV28
DNA: TGTGCCATACAAGCGGGGGGGCTGGAGACCCAGTACTTC
CDR3: CAIQAGGLETQYF

size: many
J: TRBJ1-1
D: -
V: TRBV29-1
DNA: TGCAGCGTTGGAAACGACAGGTCACGATACACTGAAGCTTTCTTT
CDR3: CSVGNDRSRYTEAFF

size: many
J: TRBJ1-1
D: -
V: TRBV12-3/TRBV12-4
DNA: TGTGCCAGCAGGCCTCGGGAGGACACTGAAGCTTTCTTT
CDR3: CASRPREDTEAFF

size: many
J: TRBJ2-3
D: TRBD1
V: TRBV5-1
DNA: TGCGCCAGCGCCCCTAGCCCCGATACAGGGGGCACAGATACGCAGTATTTT
CDR3: CASAPSPDTGGTDTQYF